Only a few counts were recorded for the clone carrying this T cell receptor (beta chain). Between the trimmed V and J ends, which lost 2 bases and 0 bases, there was a span of 17 bases. Per germline, CDR1 SGHTS and CDR2 YDEGEE. CDR3 size: 18 residues. The data are from a study of PD-1 blockade in classical Hodgkin lymphoma. Sequencing used immunoSEQ multiplex PCR; TCRdb keeps in-frame clones, though not all of them. The table shows 29,000 or so clones, with roughly 76% occurring only once. All the patients suffered relapse after autologous stem cell transplantation, and brentuximab vedotin exposure differed.

This clonotype was sampled from a human donor with classical Hodgkin lymphoma. The sample here was peripheral blood mononuclear cells (PBMCs), taken before the second cycle of nivolumab. The chain carries TRBV5-8 and TRBJ1-4; D ambiguous. In nucleotides, the CDR3 is TGTGCCAGCAGCTTATCGAGTGTACTTGGGTCAACTAATGAAAAACTGTTTTTT. Residues: CASSLSSVLGSTNEKLFF.